The clone carrying this TCR beta chain was observed a few times. Germline loops: CDR1 MGHRA, CDR2 YSYEKL. The CDR3 has 15 amino acids. The V segment lost 0 bases and the J segment 0 bases; nucleotides outside the gene matches: 1. This sample was taken from a study of T cells in Graves' hyperthyroidism and ophthalmopathy. What was amplified from RNA transcripts were TCR beta CDR3 regions. RT-PCR in the first round (using the HTBI primer set) targeted the TCR CDR3. TCRdb recomputed calls from the multiplex PCR reads with MiXCR, one row per CDR3 protein. The table shows approximately 430,000 distinct CDR3 sequences, with more than 15% occurring only once.

The sequencing sample was made of blood. The V call is TRBV4-1, the J call TRBJ2-7, with 8 bases that match TRBD1. This sequence originates from a woman aged 18-29 years with Graves' hyperthyroidism. CDR3 in DNA: TGCGCCAGCAGCCAAGACAGGGGGCACTCCTACGAGCAGTACTTC. Amino acid sequence: CASSQDRGHSYEQYF.